The rows below give T cell receptor beta chains drawn from one sample of a study of T-cell memory formation after mild COVID-19. TCRdb ran MiXCR on the 5' RACE reads and lists one entry per CDR3 protein. The profile shows under 700,000 distinct CDR3 sequences, around 21% of them singletons. Sequencing was performed on PBMCs or a T cell subset sorted from them (not recorded which). The receptors here all came from an adult woman who had mild COVID-19 (a few samples of this study predate the infection). Cell type and time point are not known. Both conserved end residues are part of each CDR3. A D gene is named only where the DNA matches it firmly. Some rows mark clone size as missing; the rest say once, few, many or name a class of expanded clone.

>NA|TRBJ2-3|TRBD2|TRBV6-2/TRBV6-3
TGTGCCATCCAGACTAGCGACACAGATACGCAGTATTTT
CAIQTSDTDTQYF
>few|TRBJ1-5|NA|TRBV12-3/TRBV12-4
TGTGCCAGCAGTCCCACAGGTCCCATCAATCAGCCCCAGCATTTT
CASSPTGPINQPQHF
>NA|TRBJ2-3|NA|TRBV6-4
TGTGCCATCGGCCGACTAGGGGGCGGCAGCACAGATACGCAGTATTTT
CAIGRLGGGSTDTQYF
>many|TRBJ2-7|TRBD1|TRBV7-9
TGTGCCAGCAGCTCCGCGAGACAGGGTTCCCCCTACGAGCAGTACTTC
CASSSARQGSPYEQYF
>NA|TRBJ1-4|TRBD1|TRBV5-4
TGTGCCAGCAGCAAGACAGGGAGCAGTGAAAAACTGTTTTTT
CASSKTGSSEKLFF
>few|TRBJ1-3|NA|TRBV2
TGTGCCAGCAGTGATGGGAGGGGTTTCTCTGGAAACACCATATATTTT
CASSDGRGFSGNTIYF
>few|TRBJ2-5|NA|TRBV9
TGTGCCAGCAGCGTAGAGGGACACGGCCAAGAGACCCAGTACTTC
CASSVEGHGQETQYF
>NA|TRBJ2-7|NA|TRBV5-6
TGTGCCAGCAGCTTCTGGGACGGTACACGTTACGAGCAGTACTTC
CASSFWDGTRYEQYF
>NA|TRBJ2-1|TRBD2|TRBV10-3
TGTGCCATCAGAAAGGGACTAGCGGGAGTTGAGCAGTTCTTC
CAIRKGLAGVEQFF
>few|TRBJ2-1|NA|TRBV11-2
TGTGCCAGCAGCTCCCCTTCGACTAGACACAATGAGCAGTTCTTC
CASSSPSTRHNEQFF
>few|TRBJ2-2|NA|TRBV15
TGTGCCACCAGCAGAGTACTCGGACCGAACACCGGGGAGCTGTTTTTT
CATSRVLGPNTGELFF
>NA|TRBJ2-3|TRBD1|TRBV5-1
TGCGCCAGCAGCCGCCCAGTGGACAGGGCGATGACAGATACGCAGTATTTT
CASSRPVDRAMTDTQYF
>NA|TRBJ2-7|NA|TRBV20-1
TGCAGTGCTAGAGATTTGACCAGAGAATACTTC
CSARDLTREYF
>NA|TRBJ1-2|NA|TRBV7-2
TGTGCCAGCAGCTTATATCAGGGACCCTATGGCTACACCTTC
CASSLYQGPYGYTF
>NA|TRBJ2-1|TRBD2|TRBV14
TGTGCCAGCAGCCAGTCCGGGACTAGTCGAGTCTTC
CASSQSGTSRVF
>NA|TRBJ2-6|NA|TRBV12-3/TRBV12-4
TGTGCCAGCAGTAAGAATACACTGTCTGGGGCCAACGTCCTGACTTTC
CASSKNTLSGANVLTF
>many|TRBJ2-1|TRBD2|TRBV12-3/TRBV12-4
TGTGCCAGCAGCCCACTGACTAGCGGGGGGCACAATGAGCAGTTCTTC
CASSPLTSGGHNEQFF
>many|TRBJ2-1|TRBD2|TRBV7-2
TGTGCCAGCAGCTCCTCTAGCGGGGGGTACAATGAGCAGTTCTTC
CASSSSSGGYNEQFF
>few|TRBJ2-5|NA|TRBV2
TGTGCCAGCAGTGGTCTGGTGGGGGCCCGGGAGACCCAGTACTTC
CASSGLVGARETQYF
>NA|TRBJ2-1|NA|TRBV5-1
TGCGCCAGCAACCTTGGGGGGGACAGGACCAGGTGGGAGTTCTTC
CASNLGGDRTRWEFF
>NA|TRBJ2-3|NA|TRBV18
TGTGCCAGCTCACCCGGGACGGTACACACAGATACGCAGTATTTT
CASSPGTVHTDTQYF
>NA|TRBJ2-3|NA|TRBV10-3
TGTGCCATCAGCCGGGGGGCCACCGGGGATACGCAGTATTTT
CAISRGATGDTQYF
>NA|TRBJ2-1|TRBD2|TRBV15
TGTGCCACCAGCAGCGGGGGGGCCGTCAATGAGCAGTTCTTC
CATSSGGAVNEQFF
>NA|TRBJ1-2|NA|TRBV12-3/TRBV12-4
TGTGCCAGCAGTTTAACAGTGACAGGTCCTCTCAACTATGGCTACACCTTC
CASSLTVTGPLNYGYTF
>NA|TRBJ2-1|NA|TRBV21-1
TGTGCCAGCAGCAAAGAGGCAGGGAGCGACCATTCCTACAATGAGCAGTTCTTC
CASSKEAGSDHSYNEQFF
>few|TRBJ2-3|NA|TRBV6-4
TGTGCCAGCAGTACGGGGTCCCCCACAGATACGCAGTATTTT
CASSTGSPTDTQYF
>many|TRBJ2-1|TRBD1|TRBV5-1
TGCGCCAGCAGCTCGGGACAGGAGACGGGGGAGCAGTTCTTC
CASSSGQETGEQFF
>NA|TRBJ1-3|NA|TRBV20-1
TGCAGTGCTAGAGATTGGGGAGGTGGAAACACCATATATTTT
CSARDWGGGNTIYF
>NA|TRBJ1-1|NA|TRBV5-1
TGCGCCAGTTATCAGGCGGGGGGCACTGAAGCTTTCTTT
CASYQAGGTEAFF
>NA|TRBJ2-1|NA|TRBV30
TGTGCCTGGTATGGGCTCAATGAGCAGTTCTTC
CAWYGLNEQFF
>NA|TRBJ2-7|TRBD2|TRBV12-3/TRBV12-4
TGTGCCAGCAGTTTCCGGCTAGCGGGGGGCGGGAGCTCCTACGAGCAGTACTTC
CASSFRLAGGGSSYEQYF
>many|TRBJ2-1|NA|TRBV3-1
TGTGCCAGCAGCCGACTCAACGCAATACAGGGTTTAAGCAATGAGCAGTTCTTC
CASSRLNAIQGLSNEQFF
>few|TRBJ2-7|NA|TRBV3-1
TGTGCCAGTCGCCTAGGGGGGTCCTACGAGCAGTACTTC
CASRLGGSYEQYF